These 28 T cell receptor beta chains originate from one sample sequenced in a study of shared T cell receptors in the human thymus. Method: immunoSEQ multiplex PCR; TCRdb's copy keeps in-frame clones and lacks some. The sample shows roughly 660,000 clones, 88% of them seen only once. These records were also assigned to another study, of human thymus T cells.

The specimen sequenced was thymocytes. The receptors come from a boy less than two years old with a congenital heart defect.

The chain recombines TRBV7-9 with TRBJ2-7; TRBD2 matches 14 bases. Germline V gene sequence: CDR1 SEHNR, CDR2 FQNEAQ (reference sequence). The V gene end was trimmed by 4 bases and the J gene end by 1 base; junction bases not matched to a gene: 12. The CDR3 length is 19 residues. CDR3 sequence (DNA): TGTGCCAGCAGCTCCGACCCCGGGACTAGCGGGAGAGAGTCCTACGAGCAGTACTTC. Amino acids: CASSSDPGTSGRESYEQYF.

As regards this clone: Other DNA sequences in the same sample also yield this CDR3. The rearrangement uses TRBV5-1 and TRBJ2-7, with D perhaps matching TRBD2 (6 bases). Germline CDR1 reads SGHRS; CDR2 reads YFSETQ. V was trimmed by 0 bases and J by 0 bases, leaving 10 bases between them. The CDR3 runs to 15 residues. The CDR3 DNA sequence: TGCGCCAGCAGCTTGGCGGCCGGGGGCTCCTACGAGCAGTACTTC. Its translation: CASSLAAGGSYEQYF. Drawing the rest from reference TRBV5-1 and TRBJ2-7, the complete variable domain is KAGVTQTPRYLIKTRGQQVTLSCSPISGHRSVSWYQQTPGQGLQFLFEYFSETQRNKGNFPGRFSGRQFSNSRSEMNVSTLELGDSALYLCASSLAAGGSYEQYFGPGTRLTVT.

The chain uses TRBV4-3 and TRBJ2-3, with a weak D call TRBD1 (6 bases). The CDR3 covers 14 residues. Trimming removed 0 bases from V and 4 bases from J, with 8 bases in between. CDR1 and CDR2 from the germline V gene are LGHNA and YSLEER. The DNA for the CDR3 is TGCGCCAGCAGCCAAGATGAGGGGGCAGATACGCAGTATTTT. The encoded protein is CASSQDEGADTQYF.

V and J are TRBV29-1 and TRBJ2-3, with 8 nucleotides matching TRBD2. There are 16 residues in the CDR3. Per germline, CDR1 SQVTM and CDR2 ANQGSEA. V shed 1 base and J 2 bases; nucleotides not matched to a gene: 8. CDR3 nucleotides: TGCAGCGTTGAAGTGGCTAGCGGGCTGTACACAGATACGCAGTATTTT. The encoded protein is CSVEVASGLYTDTQYF.

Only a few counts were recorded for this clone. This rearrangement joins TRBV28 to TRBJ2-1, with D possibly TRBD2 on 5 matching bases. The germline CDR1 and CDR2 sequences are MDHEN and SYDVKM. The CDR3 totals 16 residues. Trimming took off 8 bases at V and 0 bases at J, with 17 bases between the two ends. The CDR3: CASYSSGASSYNEQFF. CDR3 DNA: TGTGCCAGCTACTCCAGCGGAGCGAGCTCCTACAATGAGCAGTTCTTC.

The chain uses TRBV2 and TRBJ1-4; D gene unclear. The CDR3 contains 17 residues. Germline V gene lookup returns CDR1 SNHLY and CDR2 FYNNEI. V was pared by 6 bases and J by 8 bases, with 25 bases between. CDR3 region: CASSLKVSNPGGEKLFF. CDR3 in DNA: TGTGCCAGCAGCCTAAAGGTATCTAACCCAGGAGGAGAAAAACTGTTTTTT.

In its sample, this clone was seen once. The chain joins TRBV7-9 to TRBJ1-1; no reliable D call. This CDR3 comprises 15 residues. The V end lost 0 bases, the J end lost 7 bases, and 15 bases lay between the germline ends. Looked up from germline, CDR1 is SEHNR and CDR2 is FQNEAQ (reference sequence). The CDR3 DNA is TGTGCCAGCAGCTTAGCCTACCGTGGGGAGTATGAAGCTTTCTTT. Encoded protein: CASSLAYRGEYEAFF. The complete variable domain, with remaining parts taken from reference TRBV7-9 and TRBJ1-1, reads DTGVSQNPRHKITKRGQNVTFRCDPISEHNRLYWYRQTLGQGPEFLTYFQNEAQLEKSRLLSDRFSAERPKGSFSTLEIQRTEQGDSAMYLCASSLAYRGEYEAFFGQGTRLTVV.

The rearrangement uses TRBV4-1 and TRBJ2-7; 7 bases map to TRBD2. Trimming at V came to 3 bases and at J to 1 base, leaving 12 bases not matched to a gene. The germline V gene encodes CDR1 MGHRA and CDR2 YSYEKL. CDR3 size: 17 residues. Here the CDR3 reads CASSHDAPLAVSYEQYF. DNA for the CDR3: TGCGCCAGCAGCCACGACGCCCCTCTAGCGGTGTCCTACGAGCAGTACTTC.

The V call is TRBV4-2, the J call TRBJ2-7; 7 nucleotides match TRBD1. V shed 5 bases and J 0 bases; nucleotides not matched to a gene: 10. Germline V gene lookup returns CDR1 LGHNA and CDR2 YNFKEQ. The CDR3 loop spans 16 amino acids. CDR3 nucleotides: TGTGCCAGCAGCGACAGGGTAGCGACCAGCTCCTACGAGCAGTACTTC. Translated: CASSDRVATSSYEQYF.

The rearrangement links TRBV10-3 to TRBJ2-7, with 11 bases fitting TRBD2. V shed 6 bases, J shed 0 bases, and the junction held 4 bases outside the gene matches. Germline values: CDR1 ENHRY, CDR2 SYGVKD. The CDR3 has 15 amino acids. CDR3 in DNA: TGTGCCATCAGCTCTAGCGGGAGGCCCTCCTACGAGCAGTACTTC. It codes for CAISSSGRPSYEQYF.

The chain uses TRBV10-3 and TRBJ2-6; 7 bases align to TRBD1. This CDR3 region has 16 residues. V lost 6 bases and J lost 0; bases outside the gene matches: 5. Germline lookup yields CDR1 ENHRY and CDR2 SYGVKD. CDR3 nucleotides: TGTGCCATCAGGGGACAGATTATCTCTGGGGCCAACGTCCTGACTTTC. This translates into CAIRGQIISGANVLTF.

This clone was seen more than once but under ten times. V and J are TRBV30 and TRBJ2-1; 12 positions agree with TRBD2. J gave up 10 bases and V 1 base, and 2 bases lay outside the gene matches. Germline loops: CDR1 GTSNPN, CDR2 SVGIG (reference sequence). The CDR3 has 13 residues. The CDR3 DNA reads TGTGCCTGGAGTGGGACTAGCGGGAACGAGCAGTTCTTC. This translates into CAWSGTSGNEQFF.

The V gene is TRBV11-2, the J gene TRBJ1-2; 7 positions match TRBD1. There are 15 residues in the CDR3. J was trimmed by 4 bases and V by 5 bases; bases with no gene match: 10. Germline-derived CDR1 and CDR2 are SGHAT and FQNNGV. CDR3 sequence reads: CASSTPNRGLYGYTF. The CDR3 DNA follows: TGTGCCAGCAGCACGCCCAACAGGGGCCTCTATGGCTACACCTTC. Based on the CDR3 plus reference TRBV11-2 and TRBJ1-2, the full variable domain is EAGVAQSPRYKIIEKRQSVAFWCNPISGHATLYWYQQILGQGPKLLIQFQNNGVVDDSQLPKDRFSAERLKGVDSTLKIQPAKLEDSAVYLCASSTPNRGLYGYTFGSGTRLTVV.

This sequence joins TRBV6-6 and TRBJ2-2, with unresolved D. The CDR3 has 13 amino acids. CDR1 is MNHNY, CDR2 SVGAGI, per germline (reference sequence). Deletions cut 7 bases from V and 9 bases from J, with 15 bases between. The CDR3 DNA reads TGTGCCAGCACCCAAGCTAGGAACTGGGAGCTGTTTTTT. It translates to CASTQARNWELFF.

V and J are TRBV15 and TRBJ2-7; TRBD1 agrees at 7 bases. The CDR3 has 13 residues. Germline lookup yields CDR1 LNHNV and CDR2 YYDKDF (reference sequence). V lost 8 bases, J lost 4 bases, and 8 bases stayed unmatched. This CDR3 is CATSDRRFYEQYF. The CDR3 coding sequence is TGTGCCACCTCGGACAGGCGCTTTTACGAGCAGTACTTC.

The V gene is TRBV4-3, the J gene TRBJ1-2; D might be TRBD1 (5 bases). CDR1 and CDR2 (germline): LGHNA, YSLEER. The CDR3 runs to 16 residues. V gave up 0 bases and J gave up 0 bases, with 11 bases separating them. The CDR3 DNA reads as TGCGCCAGCAGCCAAGACCCCCAGGGATCTAACTATGGCTACACCTTC. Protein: CASSQDPQGSNYGYTF.

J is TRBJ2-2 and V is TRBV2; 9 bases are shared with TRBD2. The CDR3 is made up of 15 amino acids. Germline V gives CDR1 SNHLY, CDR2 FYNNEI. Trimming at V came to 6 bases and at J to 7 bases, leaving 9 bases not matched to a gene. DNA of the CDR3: TGTGCCAGCAGGAGCCCGGGACTAGCAAGCGGGGAGCTGTTTTTT. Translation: CASRSPGLASGELFF. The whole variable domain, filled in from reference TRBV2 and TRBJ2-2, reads EPEVTQTPSHQVTQMGQEVILRCVPISNHLYFYWYRQILGQKVEFLVSFYNNEISEKSEIFDDQFSVERPDGSNFTLKIRSTKLEDSAMYFCASRSPGLASGELFFGEGSRLTVL.

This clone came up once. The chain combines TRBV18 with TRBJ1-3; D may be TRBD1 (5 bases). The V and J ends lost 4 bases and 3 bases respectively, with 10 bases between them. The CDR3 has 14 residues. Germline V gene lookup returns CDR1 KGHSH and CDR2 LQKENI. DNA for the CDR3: TGTGCCAGCTCACAAGTCAGGGATGGAAACACCATATATTTT. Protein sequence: CASSQVRDGNTIYF.

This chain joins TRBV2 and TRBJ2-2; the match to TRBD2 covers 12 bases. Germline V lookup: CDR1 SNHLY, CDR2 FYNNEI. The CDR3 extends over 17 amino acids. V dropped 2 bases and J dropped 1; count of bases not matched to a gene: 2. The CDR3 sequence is CASSERTSGENTGELFF. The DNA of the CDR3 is TGTGCCAGCAGTGAAAGGACTAGCGGGGAGAACACCGGGGAGCTGTTTTTT.

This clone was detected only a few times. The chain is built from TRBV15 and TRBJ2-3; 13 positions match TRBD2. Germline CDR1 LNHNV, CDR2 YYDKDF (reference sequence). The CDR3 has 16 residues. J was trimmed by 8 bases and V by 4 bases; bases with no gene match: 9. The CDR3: CATSITSGRAPGTQYF. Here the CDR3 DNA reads TGTGCCACCAGCATAACTAGCGGGAGGGCCCCTGGTACGCAGTATTTT.

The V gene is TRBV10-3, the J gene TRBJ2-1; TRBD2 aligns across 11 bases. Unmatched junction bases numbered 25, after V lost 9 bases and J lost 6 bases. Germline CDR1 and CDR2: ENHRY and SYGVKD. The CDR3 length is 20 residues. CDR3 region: CAIPWGEERPRLAGFNEQFF. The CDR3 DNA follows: TGTGCCATTCCCTGGGGGGAGGAAAGGCCTCGACTAGCGGGGTTCAATGAGCAGTTCTTC.

Here the CDR3 DNA reads TGCGCCAGCAGCCCCAGGACTAGCGGGAGTGACGAGCAGTACTTC. Translating gives CASSPRTSGSDEQYF. The chain combines TRBV5-1 with TRBJ2-5, with 13 nucleotides matching TRBD2. The last part of the DNA fits TRBJ2-7 better; the J call may be wrong. Germline V gene sequence: CDR1 SGHRS, CDR2 YFSETQ. The CDR3 loop spans 15 amino acids.

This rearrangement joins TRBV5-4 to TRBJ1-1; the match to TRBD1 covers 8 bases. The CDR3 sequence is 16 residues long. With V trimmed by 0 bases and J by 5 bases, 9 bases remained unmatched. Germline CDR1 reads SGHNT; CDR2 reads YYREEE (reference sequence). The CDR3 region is CASSLELGQGLTEAFF. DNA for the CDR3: TGTGCCAGCAGCTTGGAATTAGGACAGGGCTTGACTGAAGCTTTCTTT.

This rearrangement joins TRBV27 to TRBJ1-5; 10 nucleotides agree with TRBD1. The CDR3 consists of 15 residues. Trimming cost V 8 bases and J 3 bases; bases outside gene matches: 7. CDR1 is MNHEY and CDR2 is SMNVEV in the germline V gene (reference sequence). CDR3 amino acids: CASPSTGGTNQPQHF. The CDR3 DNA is TGTGCCAGCCCTTCGACAGGGGGCACCAATCAGCCCCAGCATTTT.

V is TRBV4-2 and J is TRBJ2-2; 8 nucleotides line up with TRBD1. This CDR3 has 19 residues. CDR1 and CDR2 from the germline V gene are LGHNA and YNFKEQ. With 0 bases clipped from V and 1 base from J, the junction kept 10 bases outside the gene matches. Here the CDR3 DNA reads TGTGCCAGCAGCCAAGAACAGTTCGGGACAGGACAGAACACCGGGGAGCTGTTTTTT. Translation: CASSQEQFGTGQNTGELFF.

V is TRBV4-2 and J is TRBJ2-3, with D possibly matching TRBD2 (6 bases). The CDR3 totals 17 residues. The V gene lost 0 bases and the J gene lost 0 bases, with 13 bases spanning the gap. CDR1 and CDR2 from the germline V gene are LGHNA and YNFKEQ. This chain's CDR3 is CASSQEGSLASTDTQYF. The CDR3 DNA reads TGTGCCAGCAGCCAAGAAGGGTCTCTAGCGAGCACAGATACGCAGTATTTT.

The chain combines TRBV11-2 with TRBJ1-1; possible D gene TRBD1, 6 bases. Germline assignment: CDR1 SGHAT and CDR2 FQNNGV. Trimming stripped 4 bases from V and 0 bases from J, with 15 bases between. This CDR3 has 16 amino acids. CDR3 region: CASSSPGHDMNTEAFF. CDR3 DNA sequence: TGTGCCAGCAGCTCTCCGGGACACGATATGAACACTGAAGCTTTCTTT.

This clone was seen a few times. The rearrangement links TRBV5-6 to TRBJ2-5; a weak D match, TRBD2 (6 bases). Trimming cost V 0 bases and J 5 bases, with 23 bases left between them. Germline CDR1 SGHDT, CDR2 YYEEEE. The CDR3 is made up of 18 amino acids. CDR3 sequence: CASSLEAVRDPWGETQYF. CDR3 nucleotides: TGTGCCAGCAGCTTGGAGGCGGTGCGGGACCCATGGGGGGAGACCCAGTACTTC. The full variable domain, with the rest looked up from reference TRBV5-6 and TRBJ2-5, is DAGVTQSPTHLIKTRGQQVTLRCSPKSGHDTVSWYQQALGQGPQFIFQYYEEEERQRGNFPDRFSGHQFPNYSSELNVNALLLGDSALYLCASSLEAVRDPWGETQYFGPGTRLLVL.